The present T cell receptor (beta chain) was sequenced within a study of control samples from healthy donors and cancer patients. Germline loops: CDR1 MNHNY, CDR2 SVGAGI (reference sequence). Trimming pared 5 bases from V and 0 bases from J, leaving 12 bases between. This CDR3 comprises 15 residues. The assay was immunoSEQ multiplex PCR, and TCRdb's table has in-frame clones only and misses some. The data show 150,000 to 170,000 clones, about 94% seen once. The V gene is TRBV6-6, the J gene TRBJ2-3, with D maybe TRBD1 (6 bases). Sample: blood. The receptor was derived from a man aged 35-49 years in good health. The CDR3 reads CASSLQGRSTDTQYF. CDR3 coding DNA: TGTGCCAGCAGTCTACAGGGCCGAAGCACAGATACGCAGTATTTT.